This entry concerns a single TCR beta chain. The sample is drawn from a study of blood T cell repertoires in COVID-19. Turning to the study itself: COVID-19 samples, acute and convalescent, were from the United States, Italy and Spain.

Per the authors' pipeline: Amplification from reference gene primers served as the basis for estimated nucleated cell counts. Clones were sequenced by immunoSEQ multiplex PCR, and TCRdb holds only the in-frame ones, with some missing. The D gene and trimming were derived from the DNA, and the V and J assignments and clone size from that table. Of 90,000 to 150,000 clones detected, approximately 80% appear once; the ten largest clones hold 8.5% to 12%. V was shortened by 2 bases and J by 7 bases, with 10 bases between the two germline ends. CDR1 is WNHNN, CDR2 SYGVQD, per germline (reference sequence). The CDR3 has 13 amino acids.

The sample was peripheral blood. The genes are TRBV10-1 and TRBJ2-3; D unclear. The origin of this receptor is a human donor in a cohort sampled during active COVID-19. For the CDR3, the DNA is TGCGCCAGCAGTGAGGAATCGAGGCATACGCAGTATTTT. Translating it yields CASSEESRHTQYF.